Below are 17 T cell receptor beta chains sequenced from a single sample in a study of PD-1 blockade in classical Hodgkin lymphoma. Noted time point: newly diagnosed, previously untreated cHL patient sample. TCRdb's copy holds only in-frame clones and misses some; the assay was immunoSEQ multiplex PCR. The sample has 20,000 to 25,000 clones; about 94% are singletons. Sequencing was done on a sample of peripheral blood mononuclear cells (PBMCs). These receptors all come from a human donor with classical Hodgkin lymphoma.

The V call is TRBV10-3, the J call TRBJ2-3, with D uncertain. The V end lost 6 bases, the J end lost 0 bases, and 13 bases lay between the germline ends. The germline V gene has CDR1 ENHRY and CDR2 SYGVKD. The CDR3 is 15 residues long. CDR3 bases: TGTGCCATCAGCCCTCGAGAGCCTAGCACAGATACGCAGTATTTT. Encoded protein: CAISPREPSTDTQYF.

The chain has TRBV10-3 and TRBJ2-7, with 9 bases lining up with TRBD2. With 3 bases clipped from V and 11 bases from J, the junction kept 11 bases outside the gene matches. This CDR3 contains 14 residues. The germline V gene has CDR1 ENHRY and CDR2 SYGVKD. The CDR3 region is CAISESPGLASKYF. CDR3 coding DNA: TGTGCCATCAGTGAATCTCCGGGACTAGCCTCTAAGTACTTC.

The chain carries TRBV4-3 and TRBJ1-6; weak D call: TRBD1 (5 bases). The germline gives CDR1 LGHNA, CDR2 YSLEER. The V end was cut by 3 bases, the J end by 7 bases, with 7 bases between. The CDR3 sequence is 13 residues long. The CDR3 loop is CASSHRGNSPLHF. Written as DNA, the CDR3 is TGCGCCAGCAGCCATAGGGGAAATTCACCCCTCCACTTT.

V and J are TRBV6-1 and TRBJ1-2; D is undetermined. V was clipped by 4 bases and J by 5 bases, with 11 bases between them. The CDR3 sequence is 13 residues long. Germline V gives CDR1 MNHNS, CDR2 SASEGT. The chain's CDR3 is CASSVGGGYGYTF. As DNA, the CDR3 is TGTGCCAGCAGTGTGGGCGGAGGGTATGGCTACACCTTC.

The chain uses TRBV11-2 and TRBJ1-1; D gene ambiguous. The germline V gene has CDR1 SGHAT and CDR2 FQNNGV. The CDR3 has 14 residues. V gave up 1 base and J gave up 3 bases, with 9 bases separating them. CDR3 protein: CASSLASADTEAFF. The CDR3 bases are TGTGCCAGCAGCTTAGCCTCGGCAGACACTGAAGCTTTCTTT.

The rearrangement links TRBV19 to TRBJ1-4; weak D call: TRBD1 (6 bases). The germline V gene encodes CDR1 LNHDA and CDR2 SQIVND (reference sequence). Trimming took 5 bases from V and 4 from J, leaving 14 bases between them. The CDR3 runs 15 residues. In DNA form, the CDR3 reads TGTGCCAGTAGTCCAATGGACAGCCGTAATGAAAAACTGTTTTTT. Protein product: CASSPMDSRNEKLFF.

The chain uses TRBV5-6 and TRBJ2-5; D is perhaps TRBD1 (6 bases). This CDR3 spans 15 amino acids. Germline V gives CDR1 SGHDT, CDR2 YYEEEE. Trimming took off 0 bases at V and 4 bases at J, with 13 bases between the two ends. The CDR3: CASSLAQQGGETQYF. CDR3 DNA: TGTGCCAGCAGCTTGGCCCAACAGGGCGGAGAGACCCAGTACTTC. Full variable domain (outside the CDR3, taken from reference TRBV5-6 and TRBJ2-5): DAGVTQSPTHLIKTRGQQVTLRCSPKSGHDTVSWYQQALGQGPQFIFQYYEEEERQRGNFPDRFSGHQFPNYSSELNVNALLLGDSALYLCASSLAQQGGETQYFGPGTRLLVL.

The chain combines TRBV5-6 with TRBJ2-5, with 8 bases aligning to TRBD2. V shed 0 bases, J shed 5 bases, and the junction held 9 bases outside the gene matches. Germline CDR1 reads SGHDT; CDR2 reads YYEEEE. The CDR3 has 16 amino acids. CDR3 bases: TGTGCCAGCAGCTTGGGTATCGGGGGGGCCGGGGAGACCCAGTACTTC. It translates to CASSLGIGGAGETQYF.

The rearrangement uses TRBV4-1 and TRBJ2-5; D tentatively reads TRBD1 or TRBD2 (7 bases each). The V gene's germline CDR1 is MGHRA and CDR2 YSYEKL. The CDR3 runs 16 residues. Deletions cut 1 base from V and 7 bases from J, with 19 bases between. The CDR3 DNA reads TGCGCCAGCAGCCAAGGGCTACAGGGGCCGGGGGGGACCCAGTACTTC. It codes for CASSQGLQGPGGTQYF.

This clone was counted a single time. This chain links TRBV5-6 with TRBJ2-1; TRBD2 matches 14 bases. This CDR3 has 18 residues. The trim removed 4 bases at V and 0 bases at J, leaving 6 bases unmatched. Germline CDR1 is SGHDT and CDR2 is YYEEEE. The CDR3, as DNA: TGTGCCAGCAGCCCGGGACTAGCGGGGGCGAGCTCCTACAATGAGCAGTTCTTC. Protein: CASSPGLAGASSYNEQFF.

The gene calls are TRBV19 and TRBJ1-3; D uncertain. Between the trimmed V and J ends, which lost 6 bases and 4 bases, there was a span of 16 bases. The CDR3 loop spans 15 amino acids. Germline V CDR1 and CDR2: LNHDA, SQIVND (reference sequence). The DNA for the CDR3 is TGTGCCAGTAGCCCGGCTGTCGGGATCGGAAACACCATATATTTT. Its translation: CASSPAVGIGNTIYF.

The rearrangement joins TRBV7-2 to TRBJ2-7, with a possible D match to TRBD1 (6 bases). The CDR3 extends over 15 amino acids. V lost 2 bases to trimming and J lost 1 base, with 12 bases between them. Germline CDR1 and CDR2: SGHTA and FQGNSA. CDR3 protein: CASSLTHDRSYEQYF. DNA of the CDR3: TGTGCCAGCAGCTTAACCCATGACAGGTCCTACGAGCAGTACTTC.

CDR3 coding DNA: TGTGCCAGCAGCCCCGGTGGGAGGGGGCCGGCAGATACGCAGTATTTT. It specifies CASSPGGRGPADTQYF. V gene TRBV11-3 combines with J gene TRBJ2-3; D is tentatively TRBD1 or TRBD2 (7 bases each). The CDR3 runs 16 residues. From germline, CDR1 is SGHNT and CDR2 YENEEA. Trimming removed 5 bases at V and 4 bases at J, with 19 bases between. Using reference TRBV11-3 and TRBJ2-3 for the parts outside the CDR3, the full variable domain is EAGVVQSPRYKIIEKKQPVAFWCNPISGHNTLYWYLQNLGQGPELLIRYENEEAVDDSQLPKDRFSAERLKGVDSTLKIQPAELGDSAVYLCASSPGGRGPADTQYFGPGTRLTVL.

CDR3 coding DNA: TGTGCCACCAGCAGAGCGGGGGCAGGGCCTCCTAACTATGGCTACACCTTC. Amino acids: CATSRAGAGPPNYGYTF. The gene calls are TRBV15 and TRBJ1-2, with TRBD1 as a possible D gene (6 bases). CDR1 and CDR2 from the germline V gene are LNHNV and YYDKDF (reference sequence). This CDR3 comprises 17 residues. V was pared by 1 base and J by 0 bases, with 15 bases between.

This chain joins TRBV13 and TRBJ2-3; 12 positions match TRBD2. Germline V gene sequence: CDR1 PRHDT, CDR2 FYEKMQ (reference sequence). The CDR3 is 16 amino acids. Losses at the gene ends were 5 bases for V and 3 bases for J; bases not matched to a gene: 6. Here the CDR3 DNA reads TGTGCCAGCAGCCCAAGACTAGCGGGGGCAACAGATACGCAGTATTTT. Translating gives CASSPRLAGATDTQYF.

CDR3 DNA: TGTGCCAGCAGTTCTCCCTCCGGGTTCTATAATTCACCCCTCCACTTT. Translation: CASSSPSGFYNSPLHF. The chain joins TRBV28 to TRBJ1-6; no clear D. With 4 bases removed from V and 3 bases from J, the gap between germline ends came to 13 bases. Germline V gene lookup returns CDR1 MDHEN and CDR2 SYDVKM. CDR3 size: 16 residues.

The chain carries TRBV5-1 and TRBJ1-2, with D maybe TRBD1 (5 bases). Trimming left V 1 base short and J 6 bases short, with 13 bases between. This CDR3 has 14 residues. Germline V CDR1 and CDR2: SGHRS, YFSETQ. Written as DNA, the CDR3 is TGCGCCAGCAGCTTGTCGAGCTGGGGGGATGGCTACACCTTC. Amino acids: CASSLSSWGDGYTF.